Sequencing of this T cell receptor (beta chain) was carried out in a study of shared clonotypes between healthy human individuals. Overall study findings and caveats: The generation probabilities recorded for non-shared clonotypes fell below those of clonotypes shared by all four donors.

Naive CD8 cells comprised CD45RO-negative, CCR7-positively selected cells, excluding terminally differentiated effector memory CD45RA+ cells. Germline loops: CDR1 LGHNA, CDR2 YSLEER. The V end lost 3 bases, the J end lost 7 bases, and 13 bases lay between the germline ends. The CDR3 totals 13 residues. Concerning this clone: Its antigen is unknown.

TCRdb's table, derived via immunoSEQ multiplex PCR, lists solely in-frame clones and lacks some. This sample yields about 2.1 million clones, of which about 93% are seen a single time; 1.5% to 2% belongs to the top ten. This receptor was obtained from a man younger than 35 in good health. Some clones in this sample may be carry-over from other donors' samples. The chain joins TRBV4-3 to TRBJ2-7, with a weak D call TRBD2 (5 bases). Material for sequencing was naive CD8+ T cells from PBMCs. CDR3 residues: CASSQTGMGEQYF. The CDR3 region has the DNA TGCGCCAGCAGCCAGACGGGGATGGGGGAGCAGTACTTC.